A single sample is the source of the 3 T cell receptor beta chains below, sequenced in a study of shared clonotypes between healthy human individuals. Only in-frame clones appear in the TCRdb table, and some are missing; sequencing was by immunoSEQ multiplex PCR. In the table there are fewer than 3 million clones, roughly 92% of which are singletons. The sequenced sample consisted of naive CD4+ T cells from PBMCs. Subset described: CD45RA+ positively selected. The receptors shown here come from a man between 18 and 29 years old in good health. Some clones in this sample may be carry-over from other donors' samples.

The CDR3 loop is CASSRYQDYYTDTQYF. The CDR3 region has the DNA TGCGCCAGCAGCCGTTATCAAGACTACTACACAGATACGCAGTATTTT. The chain carries TRBV4-1 and TRBJ2-3; perhaps TRBD2 as D (5 bases). V was clipped by 4 bases and J by 2 bases, with 16 bases between them. Germline V gene data show CDR1 as MGHRA and CDR2 as YSYEKL. The CDR3 loop spans 16 amino acids.

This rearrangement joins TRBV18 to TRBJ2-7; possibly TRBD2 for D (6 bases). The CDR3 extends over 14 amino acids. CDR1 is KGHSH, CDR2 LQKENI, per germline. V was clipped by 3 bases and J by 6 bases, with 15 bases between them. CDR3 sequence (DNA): TGTGCCAGCTCACCCTTCGGGGGAGGAGGCGAGCAGTACTTC. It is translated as CASSPFGGGGEQYF.

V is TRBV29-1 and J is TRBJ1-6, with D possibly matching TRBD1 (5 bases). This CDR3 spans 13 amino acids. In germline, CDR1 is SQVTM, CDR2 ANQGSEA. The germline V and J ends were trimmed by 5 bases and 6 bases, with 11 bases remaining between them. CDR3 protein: CSVQRGANSPLHF. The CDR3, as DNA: TGCAGCGTTCAAAGGGGAGCTAATTCACCCCTCCACTTT.